Reported below is one T cell receptor beta chain. This sample stems from a study of CD8 T cells in Susac syndrome. The CDR3 is 14 residues long. Germline V gene sequence: CDR1 MNHNY, CDR2 SVGAGI (reference sequence). Between the trimmed V and J ends, which lost 2 bases and 3 bases, there was a span of 8 bases. When the RNA was reverse transcribed, random hexamers were used with an input of roughly 0.5 to 1 ug. Via MiXCR, TCRdb re-called the immunoSEQ multiplex PCR reads, giving one row per CDR3 protein. The sample shows under 200,000 distinct CDR3 sequences, 85% to 95% of them seen only once. Sequenced: CD8+ T cells from PBMCs. This sequence joins TRBV6-6 and TRBJ1-5, with D unclear. This TCR was recovered from a human donor with multiple sclerosis. CDR3 DNA sequence: TGTGCCAGCAGTTACCTTGAGCACAATCAGCCCCAGCATTTT. Its protein product is CASSYLEHNQPQHF.